This TCR beta chain originates from a study of OX40 agonist ivuxolimab in advanced cancers. The study's findings and limits: Researchers did not establish what antigens the expanded peripheral T cells target. With doses of 0.1 to 3.0 mg/kg, CD4+ and CD8+ blood T cells had undergone clonal expansion by week 6.

Generated by immunoSEQ multiplex PCR, the TCRdb table keeps only in-frame clones and is missing some. The repertoire has 15,000 to 20,000 clones, more than 70% of them found once; the top ten carry roughly 30%. Trimming stripped 1 base from V and 6 bases from J, with 10 bases between. Germline V CDR1 and CDR2: SGHVS, FNYEAQ. The CDR3 covers 14 residues. Patients with autoimmune history or systemic immunosuppression were excluded. Remarks on this clone: Its antigen remains unknown.

The sequence was collected from an adult with an advanced solid tumor such as melanoma, head and neck, liver or kidney cancer. This chain links TRBV7-6 with TRBJ2-1; D is perhaps TRBD2 (6 bases). Here the sequenced sample was CD4+ or CD8+ T cells sorted from blood, taken in a trial of the OX40 agonist ivuxolimab. The CDR3 spells CASSLGEASNEQFF. CDR3 nucleotide sequence: TGTGCCAGCAGCTTAGGGGAGGCCTCCAATGAGCAGTTCTTC.